What follows are 17 T cell receptor beta chains derived from one specimen sequenced in a study of post-analysis software for immune sequencing data. Regarding the study as a whole: Four or five TRBV segments were more frequent in patients than controls; TRBV5-6, TRBV5-1 and TRBV20-1 belonged to this group.

Included in the TCR beta cDNA libraries were unique molecular identifiers. MiXCR, applied by TCRdb to the PCR reads, yields one record per CDR3 protein. This sample has 500,000 to 600,000 distinct CDR3 sequences; roughly two fifths occur once, and the top ten carry more than 1.5%. These receptors lack a known antigen. Material for sequencing was blood. The source of these receptors is a girl aged 5-17 years with multiple sclerosis.

This chain connects TRBV5-1 to TRBJ1-2, with 11 positions matching TRBD1. CDR1 is SGHRS, CDR2 YFSETQ, per germline. V shed 3 bases and J 8 bases; nucleotides not matched to a gene: 9. The CDR3 has 15 residues. In nucleotides, the CDR3 is TGCGCCAGCAGCTCGGGACAGGGGGAAGAGGGAGGCTACACCTTC. Its protein product is CASSSGQGEEGGYTF.

This chain joins TRBV5-1 and TRBJ1-2; TRBD1 agrees at 7 bases. Germline CDR1 reads SGHRS; CDR2 reads YFSETQ. The V segment lost 4 bases and the J segment 4 bases; nucleotides outside the gene matches: 10. The CDR3 is made up of 15 amino acids. The CDR3 DNA reads as TGCGCCAGCAGCCGGAACCTACAGGGGCTCTATGGCTACACCTTC. The encoded protein is CASSRNLQGLYGYTF.

This clonotype was counted a few times. The chain joins TRBV5-1 to TRBJ2-3; TRBD2 agrees at 10 bases. Germline trimming cut 5 bases from V and 4 bases from J; bases unmatched to any gene: 7. The CDR3 is made up of 15 amino acids. From germline, CDR1 is SGHRS and CDR2 YFSETQ. CDR3 DNA: TGCGCCAGCAGTTCCCTAGCGGGAGAGTCAGATACGCAGTATTTT. Protein product: CASSSLAGESDTQYF.

This clonotype has a handful of counts. The rearrangement uses TRBV5-1 and TRBJ2-5; perhaps TRBD2 as D (5 bases). V lost 1 base and J 4 bases, leaving 8 bases between the germline ends. CDR3 length: 13 residues. The germline CDR1 and CDR2 sequences are SGHRS and YFSETQ. The CDR3 nucleotides are TGCGCCAGCAGCTTGCTTGAGGGAGAGACCCAGTACTTC. The encoded protein is CASSLLEGETQYF. Full variable domain (missing parts from reference TRBV5-1 and TRBJ2-5): KAGVTQTPRYLIKTRGQQVTLSCSPISGHRSVSWYQQTPGQGLQFLFEYFSETQRNKGNFPGRFSGRQFSNSRSEMNVSTLELGDSALYLCASSLLEGETQYFGPGTRLLVL.

The J gene is TRBJ1-1, the V gene TRBV14; no firm D call. Germline V gives CDR1 SGHDN, CDR2 FVKESK. The CDR3 is 12 amino acids. Deletions cut 1 base from V and 10 bases from J, with 10 bases between. The CDR3 loop is CASSQGGFGAFF. The CDR3 coding sequence is TGTGCCAGCAGCCAAGGAGGCTTTGGAGCTTTCTTT.

The chain uses TRBV5-1 and TRBJ2-3, with D possibly TRBD1 on 6 matching bases. The V gene's germline CDR1 is SGHRS and CDR2 YFSETQ. This CDR3 is 17 amino acids long. Trimming shortened V by 1 base and J by 0 bases, and 15 bases separated the two germline ends. Here the CDR3 DNA reads TGCGCCAGCAGCTTGTGGGCAGGGGATTCTAGCACAGATACGCAGTATTTT. Its translation is CASSLWAGDSSTDTQYF.

The sample holds a few counts of this clonotype. The rearrangement uses TRBV7-3 and TRBJ2-5, with D uncertain. V was pared by 5 bases and J by 2 bases, with 12 bases between. Germline CDR1 and CDR2: SGHTA and FQGTGA. The CDR3 loop spans 14 amino acids. CDR3 loop: CASSPPDGQETQYF. The CDR3 coding sequence is TGTGCCAGCAGCCCCCCTGACGGGCAAGAGACCCAGTACTTC. The variable domain in full, with the rest retrieved from reference TRBV7-3 and TRBJ2-5, is GAGVSQTPSNKVTEKGKYVELRCDPISGHTALYWYRQSLGQGPEFLIYFQGTGAADDSGLPNDRFFAVRPEGSVSTLKIQRTERGDSAVYLCASSPPDGQETQYFGPGTRLLVL.

The chain is built from TRBV29-1 and TRBJ2-3, with 9 bases matching TRBD2. This CDR3 spans 13 amino acids. Germline loops: CDR1 SQVTM, CDR2 ANQGSEA. V shed 4 bases and J 5 bases; nucleotides not matched to a gene: 4. Here the CDR3 reads CSVGGRAIDTQYF. In DNA, the CDR3 is TGCAGCGTTGGCGGGAGGGCCATAGATACGCAGTATTTT.

This clonotype was detected ten times or more. The chain employs TRBV7-6 and TRBJ2-5; D might be TRBD2 (5 bases). The CDR3 loop spans 14 amino acids. The germline CDR1 and CDR2 sequences are SGHVS and FNYEAQ. V was clipped by 0 bases and J by 4 bases, with 9 bases between them. The CDR3 reads CASSLARVGETQYF. The CDR3 DNA follows: TGTGCCAGCAGCTTAGCGAGGGTAGGAGAGACCCAGTACTTC.

This clonotype appeared many times. This chain joins TRBV6-6 and TRBJ1-4; D remains ambiguous. The CDR3 is 14 amino acids. The germline gives CDR1 MNHNY, CDR2 SVGAGI (reference sequence). Trimming pared 4 bases from V and 0 bases from J, leaving 6 bases between. The CDR3 DNA is TGTGCCAGCAGTTCTCACGCAACTAATGAAAAACTGTTTTTT. Its translation is CASSSHATNEKLFF.

The count of this clonotype is one. The chain employs TRBV29-1 and TRBJ1-1; D gene ambiguous. V was trimmed by 3 bases and J by 0 bases, leaving 14 bases between them. There are 15 residues in the CDR3. Germline loops: CDR1 SQVTM, CDR2 ANQGSEA. The CDR3 region is CSVDHPGWMNTEAFF. In DNA form, the CDR3 reads TGCAGCGTTGATCACCCGGGCTGGATGAACACTGAAGCTTTCTTT.

This clonotype showed up just a few times. CDR3 bases: TGCGCCAGCAGCGTTCAGCGGCCAGATACGCAGTATTTT. It translates to CASSVQRPDTQYF. V and J are TRBV5-1 and TRBJ2-3; D might be TRBD2 (5 bases). The germline gives CDR1 SGHRS, CDR2 YFSETQ. V was clipped by 4 bases and J by 4 bases, with 10 bases between them. The CDR3 spans 13 residues.

The genes are TRBV12-3 or TRBV12-4 and TRBJ2-1; 7 bases agree with TRBD2. The length of the CDR3 is 15 residues. V shed 3 bases, J shed 4 bases, and the junction held 6 bases outside the gene matches. CDR3 sequence: CASSLRSGVYNEQFF. The CDR3 DNA follows: TGTGCCAGCAGTTTGAGGAGCGGGGTATACAATGAGCAGTTCTTC.

This clonotype occurred a few times. CDR3 nucleotides: TGTGCCAGCATCGGGTTAGCCAAAAACATTCAGTACTTC. It translates to CASIGLAKNIQYF. This sequence joins TRBV28 and TRBJ2-4; no clear D gene. The CDR3 extends over 13 amino acids. Germline V lookup: CDR1 MDHEN, CDR2 SYDVKM. V lost 7 bases and J lost 0, with 7 bases in between.

This clonotype was counted only a few times. The rearrangement links TRBV20-1 to TRBJ1-4; 9 positions match TRBD1. Germline values: CDR1 DFQATT, CDR2 SNEGSKA (reference sequence). The trim removed 5 bases at V and 3 bases at J, leaving 4 bases unmatched. CDR3 size: 14 residues. The CDR3 bases are TGCAGTGCTTACAGGGGGCCAGCTAATGAAAAACTGTTTTTT. Protein sequence: CSAYRGPANEKLFF.

As concerns this clonotype: The junction does not match germline at one end; this may be a read error. This chain joins TRBV4-2 and TRBJ2-7, with 10 bases identical to TRBD1. In germline, CDR1 is LGHNA, CDR2 YNFKEQ. The CDR3 contains 18 residues. DNA for the CDR3: TGTACCAGCAGCCAAGAGGGACAGGGGTTTGAATCCTGGTACGAGCAGTACTTC. Its translation is CTSSQEGQGFESWYEQYF.

V usage is TRBV6-6 and J usage is TRBJ1-1, with D maybe TRBD1 (6 bases). Trimming left V 3 bases short and J 0 bases short, with 14 bases between. This CDR3 has 16 amino acids. CDR1 and CDR2 from the germline V gene are MNHNY and SVGAGI (reference sequence). The CDR3: CASSYPQGSLNTEAFF. DNA of the CDR3: TGTGCCAGCAGTTATCCTCAGGGGTCCCTGAACACTGAAGCTTTCTTT.